Below, 32 T cell receptor beta chains from the same sample are listed, as sequenced in a study of siplizumab effects on memory and regulatory T cells. Generated by immunoSEQ multiplex PCR, the TCRdb table keeps only in-frame clones and is missing some. The table records roughly 110,000 clones, around 95% of them present only once. The sequenced sample consisted of non-Treg CD4+ T cells sorted from blood. Source of these receptors: a human donor in good health.

The gene calls are TRBV9 and TRBJ1-4; 7 bases are shared with TRBD1. The germline V gene encodes CDR1 SGDLS and CDR2 YYNGEE. This CDR3 contains 15 residues. V was clipped by 6 bases and J by 5 bases; unmatched bases: 10. In nucleotides, the CDR3 is TGTGCCAGCACCCCAAGAGGGACAGAGAATGAAAAACTGTTTTTT. Amino acids: CASTPRGTENEKLFF.

This sequence joins TRBV5-6 and TRBJ1-1; no reliable D call. The germline CDR1 and CDR2 sequences are SGHDT and YYEEEE. Trimming shortened V by 0 bases and J by 1 base, and 4 bases separated the two germline ends. This CDR3 contains 13 residues. CDR3 residues: CASSLAGNTEAFF. The CDR3 nucleotides read TGTGCCAGCAGCTTGGCAGGGAACACTGAAGCTTTCTTT.

In DNA, the CDR3 is TGTGCCAGCAGCTTATCGGATTCACGCGGGGAGACCCAGTACTTC. Encoded protein: CASSLSDSRGETQYF. The chain joins TRBV7-3 to TRBJ2-5; D may be TRBD2 (5 bases). Per germline, CDR1 SGHTA and CDR2 FQGTGA. Trimming pared 2 bases from V and 5 bases from J, leaving 15 bases between. This CDR3 has 15 residues.

This rearrangement joins TRBV9 to TRBJ2-6; D is perhaps TRBD2 (6 bases). Germline CDR1 is SGDLS and CDR2 is YYNGEE. V lost 4 bases and J 0 bases, leaving 17 bases between the germline ends. CDR3 length equals 18 residues. CDR3 sequence (DNA): TGTGCCAGCAGCTCCACCGGCGGGGCTCTCTCTGGGGCCAACGTCCTGACTTTC. As protein: CASSSTGGALSGANVLTF. Full variable domain (missing parts from reference TRBV9 and TRBJ2-6): DSGVTQTPKHLITATGQRVTLRCSPRSGDLSVYWYQQSLDQGLQFLIQYYNGEERAKGNILERFSAQQFPDLHSELNLSSLELGDSALYFCASSSTGGALSGANVLTFGAGSRLTVL.

This sequence joins TRBV4-2 and TRBJ1-1; D uncertain. There are 13 residues in the CDR3. V was trimmed by 4 bases and J by 5 bases, leaving 11 bases between them. CDR1 is LGHNA and CDR2 is YNFKEQ in the germline V gene. As DNA, the CDR3 is TGTGCCAGCAGCCGCATGGTGGGGACTGAAGCTTTCTTT. This gives the protein CASSRMVGTEAFF.

The chain couples TRBV4-1 to TRBJ1-1; D is unclear. V gave up 1 base and J gave up 1 base, with 19 bases separating them. Germline assignment: CDR1 MGHRA and CDR2 YSYEKL. The CDR3 has 18 residues. The CDR3 spells CASSQGTARGVKNTEAFF. CDR3 DNA: TGCGCCAGCAGCCAAGGGACGGCCCGCGGGGTGAAGAACACTGAAGCTTTCTTT.

V gene TRBV19 combines with J gene TRBJ1-1; D gene uncertain. Germline CDR1 LNHDA, CDR2 SQIVND (reference sequence). The length of the CDR3 is 15 residues. Deletions cut 6 bases from V and 3 bases from J, with 17 bases between. The CDR3 DNA is TGTGCCAGTAGACCCGCGGAAGGGCTCCACACTGAAGCTTTCTTT. It yields the protein CASRPAEGLHTEAFF.

This clone appeared once. V gene TRBV5-1 combines with J gene TRBJ2-5; TRBD2 aligns across 9 bases. This CDR3 comprises 19 residues. Germline V gene lookup returns CDR1 SGHRS and CDR2 YFSETQ. The J segment lost 2 bases and the V segment lost 0 bases, leaving 14 bases of the junction unmatched. The CDR3 sequence is CASSLAGPSGVGGQETQYF. CDR3 in DNA: TGCGCCAGCAGCTTGGCCGGTCCTAGCGGGGTAGGTGGGCAAGAGACCCAGTACTTC.

V and J are TRBV5-1 and TRBJ2-2; 8 bases align to TRBD1. The germline V gene has CDR1 SGHRS and CDR2 YFSETQ. The length of the CDR3 is 17 residues. The junction had 11 bases not matched to a gene; V was cut back by 1 base and J by 6 bases. The CDR3 region has the DNA TGCGCCAGCAGCTTGACCGGACAGGGAGATGTGTCCGGGGAGCTGTTTTTT. The encoded protein is CASSLTGQGDVSGELFF.

This chain connects TRBV28 to TRBJ2-5, with 7 bases fitting TRBD2. This CDR3 spans 14 amino acids. The ends lost 6 bases at V and 5 bases at J; junction bases unmatched: 9. Germline V gives CDR1 MDHEN, CDR2 SYDVKM. As DNA, the CDR3 is TGTGCCAGCAGCTCCTGGACTAGTACGGAGACCCAGTACTTC. This gives the protein CASSSWTSTETQYF.

J is TRBJ1-2 and V is TRBV5-4, with TRBD1 as a possible D gene (6 bases). The length of the CDR3 is 12 residues. V was cut by 0 bases and J by 7 bases, with 7 bases left in between. Germline V gene lookup returns CDR1 SGHNT and CDR2 YYREEE (reference sequence). CDR3 sequence (DNA): TGTGCCAGCAGCTTGGGGGGGCCTGGCTACACCTTC. Its protein product is CASSLGGPGYTF.

The J gene is TRBJ2-3, the V gene TRBV5-4, with D uncertain. The CDR3 runs 14 residues. V shed 4 bases and J shed 1 base, with 10 bases lying between them. From germline, CDR1 is SGHNT and CDR2 YYREEE (reference sequence). The CDR3, as DNA: TGTGCCAGCAGCCAACTCCTAGGCACAGATACGCAGTATTTT. Translation: CASSQLLGTDTQYF.

This chain uses TRBV19 with TRBJ1-6; tentative D call: TRBD1 (5 bases). The CDR3 loop spans 18 amino acids. The germline V gene encodes CDR1 LNHDA and CDR2 SQIVND (reference sequence). Trimming took off 3 bases at V and 7 bases at J, with 22 bases between the two ends. The CDR3: CASSITPGRLKGNSPLHF. The CDR3 nucleotides read TGTGCCAGTAGTATCACCCCGGGACGGCTAAAGGGAAATTCACCCCTCCACTTT. The full variable domain, completed using reference TRBV19 and TRBJ1-6, is DGGITQSPKYLFRKEGQNVTLSCEQNLNHDAMYWYRQDPGQGLRLIYYSQIVNDFQKGDIAEGYSVSREKKESFPLTVTSAQKNPTAFYLCASSITPGRLKGNSPLHFGNGTRLTVT.

As for this clone: One end of the junction is discordant with germline, which a read error may explain. The chain uses TRBV6-5 and TRBJ2-5, with 9 bases lining up with TRBD2. The CDR3 extends over 14 amino acids. Germline lookup yields CDR1 MNHEY and CDR2 SVGAGI. The CDR3 nucleotides read TGTGCTAGCATGCCACTAGCGGGCAAAGAGACCCAGTACTTC. This codes for CASMPLAGKETQYF.

The J gene is TRBJ1-1, the V gene TRBV27; 7 bases are a match to TRBD1. CDR1 and CDR2 (germline): MNHEY, SMNVEV (reference sequence). The CDR3 contains 14 residues. Unmatched junction bases numbered 4, after V lost 5 bases and J lost 1 base. For the CDR3, the DNA is TGTGCCAGCAGTCCCGGGACAGCGAACACTGAAGCTTTCTTT. Translated: CASSPGTANTEAFF.

V usage is TRBV28 and J usage is TRBJ1-1; possibly TRBD1 for D (5 bases). CDR3 length: 13 residues. CDR1 and CDR2 from the germline V gene are MDHEN and SYDVKM. V gave up 4 bases and J gave up 6 bases, with 12 bases separating them. CDR3: CASSSPARAEAFF. For the CDR3, the DNA is TGTGCCAGCAGTTCCCCCGCCAGGGCTGAAGCTTTCTTT.

V and J are TRBV11-3 and TRBJ2-3; D perhaps matches TRBD2 (5 bases). V was pared by 0 bases and J by 5 bases, with 9 bases between. Germline V gene data show CDR1 as SGHNT and CDR2 as YENEEA. This CDR3 comprises 14 residues. The CDR3 reads CASSLDPGIDTQYF. The CDR3 DNA reads as TGTGCCAGCAGCTTAGATCCCGGGATAGATACGCAGTATTTT.

The chain combines TRBV30 with TRBJ2-2; 7 nucleotides align to TRBD1. V dropped 8 bases and J dropped 5; count of bases not matched to a gene: 11. The CDR3 is 14 residues long. Germline V lookup: CDR1 GTSNPN, CDR2 SVGIG (reference sequence). The CDR3 region is CAGRPGGRTGELFF. CDR3 DNA sequence: TGTGCCGGACGTCCAGGGGGTCGGACCGGGGAGCTGTTTTTT.

The gene calls are TRBV6-5 and TRBJ2-3, with D possibly matching TRBD2 (6 bases). V was trimmed by 5 bases and J by 2 bases, leaving 14 bases between them. The germline gives CDR1 MNHEY, CDR2 SVGAGI. The CDR3 sequence is 15 residues long. CDR3 nucleotides: TGTGCCAGCAGTCTCCAGGCGGGGCCCACAGATACGCAGTATTTT. Translated, it gives CASSLQAGPTDTQYF.

This chain links TRBV2 with TRBJ2-3, with D unclear. This CDR3 is 16 amino acids long. Trimming pared 1 base from V and 1 base from J, leaving 12 bases between. Germline CDR1 SNHLY, CDR2 FYNNEI. In DNA, the CDR3 is TGTGCCAGCAGTGAAGGGACCCTTAGGGGCACAGATACGCAGTATTTT. Encoded protein: CASSEGTLRGTDTQYF.

This chain uses TRBV9 with TRBJ2-6; D call uncertain. This CDR3 is built from 14 residues. V lost 3 bases, J lost 4 bases, and 8 bases lay in between. Per germline, CDR1 SGDLS and CDR2 YYNGEE. The DNA of the CDR3 is TGTGCCAGCAGCGCCATCTCGGGGGCCAACGTCCTGACTTTC. This encodes CASSAISGANVLTF. Filled out from reference TRBV9 and TRBJ2-6, the complete variable domain reads DSGVTQTPKHLITATGQRVTLRCSPRSGDLSVYWYQQSLDQGLQFLIQYYNGEERAKGNILERFSAQQFPDLHSELNLSSLELGDSALYFCASSAISGANVLTFGAGSRLTVL.

The chain has TRBV30 and TRBJ1-3, with 7 bases aligning to TRBD1. This CDR3 is built from 13 residues. CDR1 and CDR2 from the germline V gene are GTSNPN and SVGIG (reference sequence). The V and J ends lost 2 bases and 8 bases, in that order; junction bases with no gene match: 6. CDR3 residues: CAWSKGARDTIYF. The CDR3 DNA sequence: TGTGCCTGGAGTAAGGGGGCGCGGGACACCATATATTTT.

The chain joins TRBV21-1 to TRBJ2-2; the table assigns TRBD2, which was not confirmed against the DNA. TRBV21-1 is annotated as a pseudogene. This CDR3 comprises 15 residues. The CDR3 loop reads CASGAVSGAPGELFF. CDR3 sequence (DNA): TGTGCCAGCGGGGCGGTTAGCGGGGCCCCCGGGGAGCTGTTTTTT.

The V call is TRBV7-2, the J call TRBJ2-3; 8 bases agree with TRBD2. Trimming took 5 bases from V and 5 from J; bases not matched to a gene: 6. The CDR3 consists of 14 residues. Germline V gives CDR1 SGHTA, CDR2 FQGNSA. CDR3 DNA sequence: TGTGCCAGCAGCCCAGGACTAGCAGGAGATACGCAGTATTTT. Amino acids: CASSPGLAGDTQYF. Supplemented by reference TRBV7-2 and TRBJ2-3, the full variable domain reads GAGVSQSPSNKVTEKGKDVELRCDPISGHTALYWYRQSLGQGLEFLIYFQGNSAPDKSGLPSDRFSAERTGGSVSTLTIQRTQQEDSAVYLCASSPGLAGDTQYFGPGTRLTVL.

The sample holds one count of this clone. V and J are TRBV2 and TRBJ2-5; D might be TRBD1 or TRBD2, each matching 5 bases. The CDR3 totals 14 residues. In germline, CDR1 is SNHLY, CDR2 FYNNEI. V was clipped by 4 bases and J by 0 bases, with 9 bases between them. The CDR3 nucleotides are TGTGCCAGCAGTGGGTGGGGGAACCAAGAGACCCAGTACTTC. Translation gives CASSGWGNQETQYF.

The V and J genes are TRBV7-2 and TRBJ2-3; D is unresolved. Trimming shortened V by 1 base and J by 5 bases, and 4 bases separated the two germline ends. Germline V gene sequence: CDR1 SGHTA, CDR2 FQGNSA. This CDR3 contains 12 residues. The CDR3 here is CASSLVIDTQYF. The CDR3 DNA reads TGTGCCAGCAGCTTAGTGATAGATACGCAGTATTTT.

J is TRBJ1-4 and V is TRBV11-2, with D unresolved. The V end lost 3 bases, the J end lost 0 bases, and 8 bases lay between the germline ends. The V gene's germline CDR1 is SGHAT and CDR2 FQNNGV. CDR3 size: 15 residues. The CDR3 DNA follows: TGTGCCAGCAGCTTCCCCAGCCCAACTAATGAAAAACTGTTTTTT. Protein sequence: CASSFPSPTNEKLFF.

In regard to this clone: At one boundary the junction diverges from the germline segment, which might be a read error. The CDR3 here is CAGSWDQGSNQPQHF. CDR3 nucleotide sequence: TGTGCCGGTAGTTGGGACCAGGGGAGCAATCAGCCCCAGCATTTT. This rearrangement joins TRBV19 to TRBJ1-5; D is possibly TRBD1 (6 bases). CDR1 is LNHDA and CDR2 is SQIVND in the germline V gene (reference sequence). The CDR3 consists of 15 residues. Full variable domain (remainder filled in from reference TRBV19 and TRBJ1-5): DGGITQSPKYLFRKEGQNVTLSCEQNLNHDAMYWYRQDPGQGLRLIYYSQIVNDFQKGDIAEGYSVSREKKESFPLTVTSAQKNPTAFYLCAGSWDQGSNQPQHFGDGTRLSIL.

The chain has TRBV9 and TRBJ1-3, with unresolved D. The CDR3 has 13 residues. Trimming shortened V by 3 bases and J by 0 bases, and 4 bases separated the two germline ends. Per the germline V gene, CDR1 is SGDLS and CDR2 is YYNGEE. For the CDR3, the DNA is TGTGCCAGCAGCGGGAGCTCTGGAAACACCATATATTTT. It yields the protein CASSGSSGNTIYF.

This chain links TRBV19 with TRBJ1-1; D gene uncertain. There are 14 residues in the CDR3. V was trimmed by 5 bases and J by 3 bases, leaving 13 bases between them. Germline V gene sequence: CDR1 LNHDA, CDR2 SQIVND (reference sequence). The CDR3 nucleotides are TGTGCCAGTAGTGTTCCCATCGCCGACACTGAAGCTTTCTTT. Protein product: CASSVPIADTEAFF.

This chain uses TRBV7-3 with TRBJ1-6; perhaps TRBD1 as D (5 bases). The germline V gene has CDR1 SGHTA and CDR2 FQGTGA. The germline V and J ends were trimmed by 2 bases and 10 bases, with 12 bases remaining between them. CDR3 length equals 14 residues. CDR3 DNA sequence: TGTGCCAGCAGCTTAGGGGGAGTACACTCACCCCTCCACTTT. Translated: CASSLGGVHSPLHF.

The chain has TRBV6-5 and TRBJ1-2; D may be TRBD1 (5 bases). This CDR3 spans 15 amino acids. V was shortened by 2 bases and J by 2 bases, with 12 bases between the two germline ends. Per the germline V gene, CDR1 is MNHEY and CDR2 is SVGAGI. CDR3 sequence (DNA): TGTGCCAGCAGTTACGGTGGCGGGGCCAACTATGGCTACACCTTC. The encoded protein is CASSYGGGANYGYTF.